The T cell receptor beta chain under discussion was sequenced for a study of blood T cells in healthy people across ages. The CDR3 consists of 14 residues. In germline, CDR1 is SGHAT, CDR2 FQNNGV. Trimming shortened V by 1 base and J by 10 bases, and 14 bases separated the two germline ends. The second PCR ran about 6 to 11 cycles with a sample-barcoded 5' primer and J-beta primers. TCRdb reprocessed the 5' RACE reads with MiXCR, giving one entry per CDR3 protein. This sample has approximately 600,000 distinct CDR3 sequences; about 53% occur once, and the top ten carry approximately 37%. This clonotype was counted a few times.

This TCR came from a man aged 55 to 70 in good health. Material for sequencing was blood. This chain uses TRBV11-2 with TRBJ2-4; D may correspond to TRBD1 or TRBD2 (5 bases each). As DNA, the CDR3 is TGTGCCAGCAGCTTAGTCGTGGGGCAGCGGATTCAGTACTTC. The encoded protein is CASSLVVGQRIQYF.